These T cell receptor beta chains were read from a single sample in a study of blood T cell repertoires in COVID-19. This table comes from immunoSEQ multiplex PCR, and its TCRdb copy is limited to in-frame clones, with some not included. The top ten hold 16% of the sample, which has 70,000 to 95,000 clones, roughly 85% seen once. The sequencing input was peripheral blood. The receptors here all came from a human donor in a cohort sampled during active COVID-19. Each CDR3 is given with its conserved first and last residue. The D gene is left open where the match is weak. Some rows have no size entry. The others give once, few or many, or a class for an expanded clone.

D gene: TRBD1
J gene: TRBJ2-7
clone size: NA
V gene: TRBV7-2
CDR3 DNA: TGTGCCAGCAGCTTCGGACAGGCAAGGGAGCAGTACTTC
CDR3 protein: CASSFGQAREQYF

D gene: TRBD1
J gene: TRBJ1-2
clone size: NA
V gene: TRBV3-1/TRBV3-2
CDR3 DNA: TGTGCCAGCAGCTACCAGACAGGGATCGGGGTTGGCTACACCTTC
CDR3 protein: CASSYQTGIGVGYTF

D gene: NA
J gene: TRBJ2-7
clone size: NA
V gene: TRBV7-9
CDR3 DNA: TGTGCCTCGCTACTCTACGAGCAGTACTTC
CDR3 protein: CASLLYEQYF

D gene: NA
J gene: TRBJ2-2
clone size: NA
V gene: TRBV7-2
CDR3 DNA: TGTGCCAGCAGCTTAGACAGGATCCGCACCGGGGAGCTGTTTTTT
CDR3 protein: CASSLDRIRTGELFF

D gene: TRBD1
J gene: TRBJ1-2
clone size: NA
V gene: TRBV10-3
CDR3 DNA: TGTGCCATCAGTGACCCTCAACGGACAGGGGCAATTAGGAACTATGGCTACACCTTC
CDR3 protein: CAISDPQRTGAIRNYGYTF

D gene: TRBD2
J gene: TRBJ2-7
clone size: NA
V gene: TRBV4-1
CDR3 DNA: TGCGCCAGCAGCCAAGGGACTAGCGGGTTCTACGAGCAGTACTTC
CDR3 protein: CASSQGTSGFYEQYF

D gene: TRBD1
J gene: TRBJ1-1
clone size: NA
V gene: TRBV19
CDR3 DNA: TGTGCCAGTAGTGGACAGGGGGCATCGGAAGCTTTCTTT
CDR3 protein: CASSGQGASEAFF

D gene: TRBD1
J gene: TRBJ2-1
clone size: NA
V gene: TRBV6-1
CDR3 DNA: TGTGCCAGCAGTGAATACCCAGGGGGCTCCTACAATGAGCAGTTCTTC
CDR3 protein: CASSEYPGGSYNEQFF

D gene: NA
J gene: TRBJ1-1
clone size: NA
V gene: TRBV12-3/TRBV12-4
CDR3 DNA: TGTGCCAGCAGTTTGGTGCGGAACACTGAAGCTTTCTTT
CDR3 protein: CASSLVRNTEAFF

D gene: NA
J gene: TRBJ2-2
clone size: few
V gene: TRBV5-4
CDR3 DNA: TGTGCCAGCAGCTTGGGGCAGAACACCGGGGAGCTGTTTTTT
CDR3 protein: CASSLGQNTGELFF

D gene: NA
J gene: TRBJ2-3
clone size: NA
V gene: TRBV25-1
CDR3 DNA: TGTGCCAGCAGCGCGAGGAAGCTCCAGGGAGATACGCAGTATTTT
CDR3 protein: CASSARKLQGDTQYF

D gene: NA
J gene: TRBJ1-2
clone size: NA
V gene: TRBV29-1
CDR3 DNA: TGCAGCGTTTCCACAGGGACCCTTAACTATGGCTACACCTTC
CDR3 protein: CSVSTGTLNYGYTF

D gene: TRBD1
J gene: TRBJ2-7
clone size: few
V gene: TRBV19
CDR3 DNA: TGTGCCAGTAGCCGACAGGGGACCTACGAGCAGTACTTC
CDR3 protein: CASSRQGTYEQYF

D gene: TRBD2
J gene: TRBJ2-1
clone size: NA
V gene: TRBV5-1
CDR3 DNA: TGCGCCAGCAGCTATGAGAGCGGGAGGGCCTCAGGTGAGCAGTTCTTC
CDR3 protein: CASSYESGRASGEQFF

D gene: NA
J gene: TRBJ1-5
clone size: many
V gene: TRBV28
CDR3 DNA: TGTGCCAGCAGAAAGCCACAGGGTAGCAATCAGCCCCAGCATTTT
CDR3 protein: CASRKPQGSNQPQHF

D gene: NA
J gene: TRBJ2-5
clone size: NA
V gene: TRBV6-5
CDR3 DNA: TGTGCCAGCAGTCAGGATGGGGAGACCCAGTACTTC
CDR3 protein: CASSQDGETQYF

D gene: TRBD2
J gene: TRBJ2-1
clone size: NA
V gene: TRBV6-2/TRBV6-3
CDR3 DNA: TGTGCCAGCAGTTACTCGACGAGGCTAGCGGGCCCCAATGAGCAGTTCTTC
CDR3 protein: CASSYSTRLAGPNEQFF

D gene: NA
J gene: TRBJ2-7
clone size: NA
V gene: TRBV30
CDR3 DNA: TGTGCCCTCAAGCAGGCCGTAACCTACGAGCAGTACTTC
CDR3 protein: CALKQAVTYEQYF

D gene: NA
J gene: TRBJ2-7
clone size: NA
V gene: TRBV11-1
CDR3 DNA: TGTGCCAGCAGCTTAAAGGGGGTGGGCGCCTACGAGCAGTACTTC
CDR3 protein: CASSLKGVGAYEQYF

D gene: TRBD2
J gene: TRBJ2-1
clone size: NA
V gene: TRBV3-1/TRBV3-2
CDR3 DNA: TGTGCCAGCAGCCGGGGACTAGCGGGAGATCCTGAGCAGTTCTTC
CDR3 protein: CASSRGLAGDPEQFF

D gene: TRBD1
J gene: TRBJ2-7
clone size: NA
V gene: TRBV19
CDR3 DNA: TGTGCCAGTAGTACCACAGGGGACCTGTCCTACGAGCAGTACTTC
CDR3 protein: CASSTTGDLSYEQYF

D gene: NA
J gene: TRBJ1-2
clone size: NA
V gene: TRBV4-1
CDR3 DNA: TGCGCCAGCAGCCAAGGGCAGTTAGGTGGACTATGGGGAGGCTACACCTTC
CDR3 protein: CASSQGQLGGLWGGYTF

D gene: NA
J gene: TRBJ2-1
clone size: NA
V gene: TRBV25-1
CDR3 DNA: TGTGCCAGCAGTGTGGGGAGGTCCGTCTACAATGAGCAGTTCTTC
CDR3 protein: CASSVGRSVYNEQFF

D gene: TRBD2
J gene: TRBJ2-1
clone size: NA
V gene: TRBV9
CDR3 DNA: TGTGCCAGCAGCGTAGGGGCAAGCGGGAGCGACCTTTTCGCGTATGAGCAGTTCTTC
CDR3 protein: CASSVGASGSDLFAYEQFF

D gene: TRBD1
J gene: TRBJ2-5
clone size: NA
V gene: TRBV3-1/TRBV3-2
CDR3 DNA: TGTGCCAGCTTGGACAGGGTCGAGACCCAGTACTTC
CDR3 protein: CASLDRVETQYF

D gene: NA
J gene: TRBJ1-2
clone size: NA
V gene: TRBV6-5
CDR3 DNA: TGTGCCAGCAGTTCAACACCGAGGGGGTATGGCTACACCTTC
CDR3 protein: CASSSTPRGYGYTF

D gene: NA
J gene: TRBJ1-5
clone size: NA
V gene: TRBV7-8
CDR3 DNA: TGTGCCAGCAGCCCCGGGTGGCAGGGGAGTCAGCCCCAGCATTTT
CDR3 protein: CASSPGWQGSQPQHF

D gene: TRBD2
J gene: TRBJ2-7
clone size: NA
V gene: TRBV27
CDR3 DNA: TGTGCCAGCAGTTTCGGCGGGAGGAGGGGCTACGAGCAGTACTTC
CDR3 protein: CASSFGGRRGYEQYF

D gene: NA
J gene: TRBJ1-1
clone size: NA
V gene: TRBV2
CDR3 DNA: TGTGCCAGCAGGGCGGGACTCAACACTGAAGCTTTCTTT
CDR3 protein: CASRAGLNTEAFF

D gene: NA
J gene: TRBJ1-2
clone size: NA
V gene: TRBV2
CDR3 DNA: TGTGCCAGCAGCCTAGGGGGAAGATATGGCTACACCTTC
CDR3 protein: CASSLGGRYGYTF

D gene: NA
J gene: TRBJ2-1
clone size: few
V gene: TRBV18
CDR3 DNA: TGTGCCAGCTCACCAGTGTACAGTTCGCTCTACAATGAGCAGTTCTTC
CDR3 protein: CASSPVYSSLYNEQFF

D gene: NA
J gene: TRBJ1-1
clone size: NA
V gene: TRBV15
CDR3 DNA: TGTGCCACCAACCGGCAGGGGAGCACTGAAGCTTTCTTT
CDR3 protein: CATNRQGSTEAFF

D gene: TRBD1
J gene: TRBJ2-7
clone size: NA
V gene: TRBV28
CDR3 DNA: TGTGCCAGCAGGGCCCCGGGACAGGTCCACGAGCAGTACTTC
CDR3 protein: CASRAPGQVHEQYF